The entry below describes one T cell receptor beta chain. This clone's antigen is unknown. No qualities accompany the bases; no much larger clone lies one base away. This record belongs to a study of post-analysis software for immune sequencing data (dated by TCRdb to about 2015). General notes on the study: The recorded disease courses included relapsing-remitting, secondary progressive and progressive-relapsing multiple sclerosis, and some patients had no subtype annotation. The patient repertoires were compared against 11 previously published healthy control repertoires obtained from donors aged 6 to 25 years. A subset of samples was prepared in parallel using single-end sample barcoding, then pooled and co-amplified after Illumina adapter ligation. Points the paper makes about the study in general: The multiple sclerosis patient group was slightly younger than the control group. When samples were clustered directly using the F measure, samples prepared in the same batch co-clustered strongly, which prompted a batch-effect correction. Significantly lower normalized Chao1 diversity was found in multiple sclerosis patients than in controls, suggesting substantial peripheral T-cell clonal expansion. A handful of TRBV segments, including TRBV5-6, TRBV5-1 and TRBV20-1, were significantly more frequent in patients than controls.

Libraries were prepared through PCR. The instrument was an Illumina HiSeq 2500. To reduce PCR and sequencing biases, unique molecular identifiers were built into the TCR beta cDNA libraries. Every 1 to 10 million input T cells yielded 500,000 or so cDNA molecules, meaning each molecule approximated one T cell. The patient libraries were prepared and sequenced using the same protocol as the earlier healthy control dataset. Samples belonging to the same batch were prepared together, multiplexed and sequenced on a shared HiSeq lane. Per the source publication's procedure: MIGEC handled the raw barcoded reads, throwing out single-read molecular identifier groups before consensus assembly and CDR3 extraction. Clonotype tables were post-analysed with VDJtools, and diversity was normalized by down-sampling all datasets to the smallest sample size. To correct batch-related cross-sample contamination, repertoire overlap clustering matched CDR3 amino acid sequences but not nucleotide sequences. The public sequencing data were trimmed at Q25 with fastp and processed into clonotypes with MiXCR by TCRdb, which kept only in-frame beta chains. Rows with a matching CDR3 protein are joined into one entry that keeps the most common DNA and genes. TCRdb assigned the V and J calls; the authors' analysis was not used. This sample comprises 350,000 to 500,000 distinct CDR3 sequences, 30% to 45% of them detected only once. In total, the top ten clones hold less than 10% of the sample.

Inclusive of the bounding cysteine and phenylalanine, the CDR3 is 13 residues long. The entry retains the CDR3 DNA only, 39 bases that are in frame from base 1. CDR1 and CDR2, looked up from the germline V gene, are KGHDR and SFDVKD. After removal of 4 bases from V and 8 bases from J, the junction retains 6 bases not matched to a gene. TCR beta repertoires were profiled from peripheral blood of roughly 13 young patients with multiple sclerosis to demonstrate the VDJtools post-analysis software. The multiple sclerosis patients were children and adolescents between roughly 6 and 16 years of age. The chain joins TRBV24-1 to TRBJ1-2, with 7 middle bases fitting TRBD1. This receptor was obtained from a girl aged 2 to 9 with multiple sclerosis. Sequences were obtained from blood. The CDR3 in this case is CATSDTGEVGYTF. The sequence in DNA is TGTGCCACCAGTGACACAGGGGAAGTAGGCTACACCTTC.